Listed below are T cell receptor beta chains from one sample, sequenced in a study of T cell repertoires in cytomegalovirus infection. TCRdb analysed the reads with MiXCR anew, one entry per CDR3 protein. The sample holds 800,000 to 950,000 distinct CDR3 sequences, about 30% seen once. These TCRs are of unknown antigen specificity. Sequenced here: cultured CD8+ T cells from PBMCs, sampled from culture after CMV antigen stimulation. Receptors were obtained from a human donor in good health (CMV status not recorded). Some clones in this sample may be carry-over from other donors' samples. Each CDR3 is given with its conserved first and last residue. A D gene is named only where the DNA matches it firmly. Clone size is shown for a subset of rows, as once, few, many or a class of expanded clone.

J,V,D,size,CDR3,DNA
TRBJ1-2,TRBV5-4,.,.,CASSLEGAVDGYTF,TGTGCCAGCAGCTTGGAAGGAGCTGTAGATGGCTACACCTTC
TRBJ1-5,TRBV6-2/TRBV6-3,.,few,CASRTPTGEGGQPQHF,TGTGCCAGCAGAACCCCGACGGGAGAGGGGGGTCAGCCCCAGCATTTT
TRBJ2-7,TRBV4-1,.,.,CASSQGVDSSYEQYF,TGCGCCAGCAGCCAAGGAGTTGACAGCTCCTACGAGCAGTACTTC
TRBJ1-1,TRBV27,.,few,CASSLPFRGGAGEAFF,TGTGCCAGCAGTTTACCATTCAGGGGTGGGGCGGGTGAAGCTTTCTTT
TRBJ2-1,TRBV6-2/TRBV6-3,TRBD2,.,CASSYSRLAGGPSPSYNEQFF,TGTGCCAGCAGTTACTCCCGTCTAGCGGGGGGCCCGTCCCCCTCCTACAATGAGCAGTTCTTC
TRBJ2-3,TRBV5-5,.,.,CASSSKDTQYF,TGTGCCAGCAGCTCGAAGGATACGCAGTATTTT
TRBJ1-5,TRBV2,TRBD1,.,CASSDDRGGNQPQHF,TGTGCCAGCAGTGATGACAGGGGTGGCAATCAGCCCCAGCATTTT
TRBJ1-1,TRBV19,.,once,CASSIWYRSNTEAFF,TGTGCCAGTAGTATTTGGTACAGAAGTAACACTGAAGCTTTCTTT
TRBJ2-1,TRBV7-6,.,many,CASSLSGGEYNEQFF,TGTGCCAGCAGCTTGTCCGGGGGAGAATACAATGAGCAGTTCTTC
TRBJ2-1,TRBV19,TRBD1,few,CASISQGLHEQFF,TGTGCCAGTATCTCACAGGGGCTCCATGAGCAGTTCTTC
TRBJ1-5,TRBV7-6,TRBD1,.,CVSSLGEGAGNQPQHF,TGTGTCAGCAGCTTAGGCGAGGGGGCAGGCAATCAGCCCCAGCATTTT
TRBJ1-2,TRBV6-5,TRBD1,few,CASSYPRGHGYTF,TGTGCCAGCAGTTACCCTAGGGGGCATGGCTACACCTTC
TRBJ1-1,TRBV5-1,.,.,CATREGVGTEAFF,TGCGCCACCCGGGAAGGGGTAGGCACTGAAGCTTTCTTT
TRBJ1-5,TRBV19,.,few,CASRARTDSNQPQHF,TGTGCCAGTAGAGCCAGGACAGATAGCAATCAGCCCCAGCATTTT
TRBJ2-1,TRBV24-1,.,once,CATSQGGPANEQFF,TGTGCCACCAGTCAGGGGGGCCCAGCCAATGAGCAGTTCTTC
TRBJ1-1,TRBV4-1,.,.,CASSQESQGINTEAFF,TGCGCCAGCAGCCAAGAATCGCAGGGAATCAACACTGAAGCTTTCTTT
TRBJ1-6,TRBV6-1,TRBD1,few,CASSFPGQGAASYNSPLHF,TGTGCCAGCAGCTTCCCGGGACAGGGGGCAGCTTCCTATAATTCACCCCTCCACTTT
TRBJ1-2,TRBV27,TRBD1,.,CASSNTGTAYSTGYTF,TGTGCCAGCAGTAACACCGGGACAGCTTATTCTACTGGCTACACCTTC
TRBJ2-5,TRBV6-6,.,many,CASSYIFSVSREGEETQYF,TGTGCCAGCAGTTACATTTTTAGTGTTAGCAGGGAAGGGGAAGAGACCCAGTACTTC
TRBJ2-5,TRBV12-5,.,few,CASGLVSTYSFEYQETQYF,TGTGCTAGTGGTTTGGTATCGACCTACTCCTTTGAGTACCAAGAGACCCAGTACTTC
TRBJ2-3,TRBV28,TRBD2,.,CASSIPPGLGDTQYF,TGTGCCAGCAGTATCCCTCCGGGACTAGGCGATACGCAGTATTTT
TRBJ2-3,TRBV6-1,.,many,CASTGGIGSPITDTQYF,TGTGCCAGCACAGGAGGGATCGGGTCACCCATCACAGATACGCAGTATTTT
TRBJ1-5,TRBV7-9,TRBD1,.,CATDDRDNQPQHF,TGTGCCACTGACGACAGGGACAATCAGCCCCAGCATTTT
TRBJ1-2,TRBV27,.,many,CASSLSGGSNYGYTF,TGTGCCAGCAGCTTAAGTGGCGGATCTAACTATGGCTACACCTTC
TRBJ2-3,TRBV12-5,.,.,CASGFSADPSTDTQYF,TGTGCTAGTGGTTTTAGCGCAGACCCTAGCACAGATACGCAGTATTTT
TRBJ2-3,TRBV19,.,many,CASSRLGTDTQYF,TGTGCCAGCAGTCGACTAGGGACAGATACGCAGTATTTT
TRBJ2-1,TRBV27,.,.,CASRHGTVNEQFF,TGTGCCAGCAGACACGGGACGGTCAATGAGCAGTTCTTC
TRBJ1-2,TRBV18,.,.,CANSPEMNYGYTF,TGTGCCAACTCACCCGAGATGAACTATGGCTACACCTTC
TRBJ1-2,TRBV6-1,TRBD1,.,CASSVPGQGGGYTF,TGTGCCAGCAGTGTGCCGGGACAGGGCGGCGGCTACACCTTC
TRBJ1-4,TRBV11-2,.,.,CASSSPSQGINEKLFF,TGTGCCAGCAGCTCCCCCTCGCAGGGGATTAATGAAAAACTGTTTTTT
TRBJ1-4,TRBV18,.,.,CASSPPRAAVEKLFF,TGTGCCAGCTCACCCCCCAGGGCGGCGGTTGAAAAACTGTTTTTT
TRBJ2-2,TRBV20-1,.,.,CSARDPTRENTGELFF,TGCAGTGCTAGAGATCCGACAAGGGAGAACACCGGGGAGCTGTTTTTT
TRBJ2-3,TRBV7-6,.,many,CASSLGGSITDTQYF,TGTGCCAGCAGCTTAGGTGGCAGTATCACAGATACGCAGTATTTT
TRBJ2-6,TRBV7-9,TRBD1,few,CASSLVGGQEYSGANVLTF,TGTGCCAGCAGCTTAGTAGGGGGACAGGAATACTCTGGGGCCAACGTCCTGACTTTC
TRBJ1-1,TRBV7-6,.,few,CASSSTQGNTEAFF,TGTGCCAGCAGCTCCACCCAGGGGAACACTGAAGCTTTCTTT